This passage covers 15 T cell receptor beta chains from one sample sequenced in a study of T cell responses to AZD1222 COVID-19 vaccine. Measured with immunoSEQ multiplex PCR; TCRdb has only the in-frame clones, and not every one. Of 83,000 or so clones in the sample, approximately 88% were seen once. The material was peripheral blood, obtained on day 0 of MenACWY control vaccination. The receptors come from an adult in good health.

The rearrangement joins TRBV24-1 to TRBJ2-5; possible D gene TRBD2, 7 bases. The germline V and J ends were trimmed by 5 bases and 5 bases, with 14 bases remaining between them. Per the germline V gene, CDR1 is KGHDR and CDR2 is SFDVKD. This CDR3 has 14 residues. DNA for the CDR3: TGTGCCACCAGTGGTGCGGGGGCGAAGGAGACCCAGTACTTC. Amino acid sequence: CATSGAGAKETQYF.

The gene calls are TRBV2 and TRBJ1-2; D might be TRBD1 (6 bases). The CDR3 length is 15 residues. V was trimmed by 3 bases and J by 7 bases, leaving 18 bases between them. CDR1 SNHLY and CDR2 FYNNEI come from the germline V gene. CDR3 nucleotides: TGTGCCAGCAGTGATGGGGGCGGAATCTATGTTGGCTACACCTTC. Amino acids: CASSDGGGIYVGYTF.

The chain uses TRBV2 and TRBJ2-7; D is tentatively TRBD1 or TRBD2 (5 bases each). CDR1 and CDR2 (germline): SNHLY, FYNNEI. This CDR3 contains 14 residues. V was shortened by 5 bases and J by 2 bases, with 13 bases between the two germline ends. Written as DNA, the CDR3 is TGTGCCAGCAGTAGGGGACCGACGGCCTACGAGCAGTACTTC. This translates into CASSRGPTAYEQYF.

This rearrangement joins TRBV28 to TRBJ2-1; a possible D gene is TRBD1 (6 bases). V was shortened by 7 bases and J by 8 bases, with 12 bases between the two germline ends. CDR1 is MDHEN, CDR2 SYDVKM, per germline. This CDR3 contains 12 residues. CDR3 coding DNA: TGTGCCAGCACCCTGAACAGGGATGAGCAGTTCTTC. This encodes CASTLNRDEQFF.

The chain recombines TRBV19 with TRBJ2-7; D uncertain. This CDR3 contains 14 residues. The germline CDR1 and CDR2 sequences are LNHDA and SQIVND (reference sequence). V shed 6 bases and J shed 0 bases, with 12 bases lying between them. The CDR3 region has the DNA TGTGCCAGTAGGGTGAGCGATACCTCCTACGAGCAGTACTTC. It encodes CASRVSDTSYEQYF. Combining the CDR3 with reference TRBV19 and TRBJ2-7 gives the whole variable domain DGGITQSPKYLFRKEGQNVTLSCEQNLNHDAMYWYRQDPGQGLRLIYYSQIVNDFQKGDIAEGYSVSREKKESFPLTVTSAQKNPTAFYLCASRVSDTSYEQYFGPGTRLTVT.

A few counts support this clone. The chain recombines TRBV29-1 with TRBJ1-2; possibly TRBD1 for D (5 bases). The CDR3 is 12 amino acids. The ends were cut back, 4 bases at V and 1 base at J, with 7 bases in the middle. CDR1 is SQVTM, CDR2 ANQGSEA, per germline. CDR3 in amino acids: CSVGGINYGYTF. Written as DNA, the CDR3 is TGCAGCGTTGGGGGGATTAACTATGGCTACACCTTC. Based on the CDR3 plus reference TRBV29-1 and TRBJ1-2, the full variable domain is SAVISQKPSRDICQRGTSLTIQCQVDSQVTMMFWYRQQPGQSLTLIATANQGSEATYESGFVIDKFPISRPNLTFSTLTVSNMSPEDSSIYLCSVGGINYGYTFGSGTRLTVV.

The rearrangement joins TRBV20-1 to TRBJ1-2; D gene ambiguous. The CDR3 totals 11 residues. The germline CDR1 and CDR2 sequences are DFQATT and SNEGSKA (reference sequence). V was trimmed by 5 bases and J by 4 bases, leaving 8 bases between them. The chain's CDR3 is CSARTFYGYTF. DNA of the CDR3: TGCAGTGCTCGGACGTTCTATGGCTACACCTTC.

The count of this clone is one. The chain links TRBV27 to TRBJ1-5; 9 nucleotides match TRBD1. Germline trimming cut 4 bases from V and 3 bases from J; bases unmatched to any gene: 1. Germline V gene sequence: CDR1 MNHEY, CDR2 SMNVEV (reference sequence). The CDR3 is 14 residues long. This CDR3 reads CASSWTGDNQPQHF. In DNA form, the CDR3 reads TGTGCCAGCAGTTGGACAGGGGACAATCAGCCCCAGCATTTT.

This sequence joins TRBV29-1 and TRBJ2-5; 7 bases fit TRBD2. CDR1 SQVTM and CDR2 ANQGSEA come from the germline V gene. The CDR3 loop spans 12 amino acids. J lost 1 base, V lost 6 bases, and 2 bases had no gene match. Here the CDR3 DNA reads TGCAGCGTCGCTAGCGGCCAAGAGACCCAGTACTTC. Protein: CSVASGQETQYF.

The rearrangement links TRBV28 to TRBJ1-5; D not certain. The CDR3 is 12 residues long. Germline CDR1 and CDR2: MDHEN and SYDVKM. With 2 bases removed from V and 4 bases from J, the gap between germline ends came to 3 bases. The DNA for the CDR3 is TGTGCCAGCAGTTTAACTAATCAGCCCCAGCATTTT. This gives the protein CASSLTNQPQHF.

The chain employs TRBV7-3 and TRBJ2-7; 11 bases agree with TRBD1. The ends lost 5 bases at V and 6 bases at J; junction bases unmatched: 9. The CDR3 loop spans 15 amino acids. Germline V lookup: CDR1 SGHTA, CDR2 FQGTGA. This CDR3 reads CASSASTGTGGEQYF. CDR3 DNA sequence: TGTGCCAGCAGCGCCTCAACCGGGACAGGGGGCGAGCAGTACTTC.

The V call is TRBV7-2, the J call TRBJ2-7; D is perhaps TRBD1 (7 bases). This CDR3 spans 14 amino acids. Trimming took off 1 base at V and 3 bases at J, with 10 bases between the two ends. Germline V lookup: CDR1 SGHTA, CDR2 FQGNSA. The CDR3 loop reads CASSLGRGDYEQYF. For the CDR3, the DNA is TGTGCCAGCAGCTTAGGCAGGGGGGACTACGAGCAGTACTTC.

The count of this clone is one. This chain uses TRBV6-2 or TRBV6-3 with TRBJ1-2; no definite D call. Germline loops: CDR1 MNHEY, CDR2 SVGEGT. V was trimmed by 3 bases and J by 3 bases, leaving 20 bases between them. This CDR3 has 17 amino acids. CDR3 region: CASSYSLGLGKDYGYTF. The CDR3 nucleotides are TGTGCCAGCAGTTATTCCCTTGGCCTCGGTAAGGACTATGGCTACACCTTC.

The CDR3, as DNA: TGCGCCAGCAGCTCCTACGAGCAGTACTTC. Protein product: CASSSYEQYF. The rearrangement joins TRBV5-1 to TRBJ2-7; D unresolved. CDR1 is SGHRS, CDR2 YFSETQ, per germline. The V and J ends lost 3 bases and 2 bases respectively, with 0 bases between them. The CDR3 extends over 10 amino acids.

This clone was seen only once. This rearrangement joins TRBV6-2 or TRBV6-3 to TRBJ2-3; 7 bases fit TRBD1. The CDR3 runs to 13 residues. With 6 bases clipped from V and 5 bases from J, the junction kept 5 bases outside the gene matches. The germline gives CDR1 MNHEY, CDR2 SVGEGT. CDR3: CASSQQGLDTQYF. Written as DNA, the CDR3 is TGTGCCAGCAGCCAACAGGGGTTAGATACGCAGTATTTT.